A selection of T cell receptor beta chains follows, all from one sample in a study of radiotherapy plus CTLA-4 blockade in lung cancer. Measured with immunoSEQ multiplex PCR; TCRdb has only the in-frame clones, and not every one. The data contain tens of thousands of clones, more than 85% of them seen just once; the ten biggest clones take up over 15%. The material sequenced was peripheral blood, taken from a patient treated with radiotherapy plus ipilimumab. Source of these receptors: a human donor with non-small cell lung cancer that progressed on radiotherapy plus ipilimumab. Each CDR3 is given with its conserved first and last residue. A D gene is named only where the DNA matches it firmly. Rows give clone size only sometimes, using once, few, many, or a class for an expanded clone.

J: TRBJ2-5; D: TRBD2; size: NA; V: TRBV2; DNA: TGTGCCAGCAGTGAAGGGGGACTAGAAGAGACCCAGTACTTC; CDR3: CASSEGGLEETQYF
J: TRBJ1-1; D: NA; size: few; V: TRBV7-9; DNA: TGTGCCAGCAGCTTGGACACCCTACCTACTGAAGCTTTCTTT; CDR3: CASSLDTLPTEAFF
J: TRBJ1-1; D: TRBD1; size: NA; V: TRBV5-4; DNA: TGTGCCAGCAGCTGGGACAGGATGAACACTGAAGCTTTCTTT; CDR3: CASSWDRMNTEAFF
J: TRBJ1-4; D: NA; size: NA; V: TRBV5-1; DNA: TGCGCCAGCAGCTTCGCGGCTAATGAAAAACTGTTTTTT; CDR3: CASSFAANEKLFF
J: TRBJ1-2; D: NA; size: once; V: TRBV5-1; DNA: TGCGCCAGCAGCTTGGCGGGGGGAAACTATGGCTACACCTTC; CDR3: CASSLAGGNYGYTF
J: TRBJ1-2; D: NA; size: NA; V: TRBV4-3; DNA: TGCGCCAGCAGAAGAGAAGGGAACTATGGCTACACCTTC; CDR3: CASRREGNYGYTF
J: TRBJ2-3; D: NA; size: NA; V: TRBV7-9; DNA: TGTGCCAGCTCGGGGCTTAGCACAGATACGCAGTATTTT; CDR3: CASSGLSTDTQYF
J: TRBJ1-2; D: NA; size: NA; V: TRBV5-1; DNA: TGCGCCAGCAGCGATCGCACAGGGATGTATGGCTACACCTTC; CDR3: CASSDRTGMYGYTF
J: TRBJ2-3; D: TRBD1; size: NA; V: TRBV4-2; DNA: TGTGCCAGCGGTCCCGGGACAGGGTCAGTCCACGTAGATACGCAGTATTTT; CDR3: CASGPGTGSVHVDTQYF
J: TRBJ1-6; D: NA; size: once; V: TRBV6-5; DNA: TGTGCCACCAGGGGAGACGTATTCTATAATTCACCCCTCCACTTT; CDR3: CATRGDVFYNSPLHF
J: TRBJ1-1; D: TRBD1; size: NA; V: TRBV4-3; DNA: TGCGCCAGCAGCCAAGATACGACAGGGAAACACACTGAAGCTTTCTTT; CDR3: CASSQDTTGKHTEAFF
J: TRBJ1-2; D: NA; size: NA; V: TRBV27; DNA: TGTGCCAGCAGCCTGGGTCTGGGCGGTGGCTACACCTTC; CDR3: CASSLGLGGGYTF
J: TRBJ2-7; D: TRBD2; size: few; V: TRBV11-3; DNA: TGTGCCAGCAGCTTAGGGGGGGGTTTCTCCCCCTACGAGCAGTACTTC; CDR3: CASSLGGGFSPYEQYF
J: TRBJ2-5; D: NA; size: NA; V: TRBV6-5; DNA: TGTGCCAGCAGTTTAAGTCCGACTCGGCGAACCCAGTACTTC; CDR3: CASSLSPTRRTQYF
J: TRBJ1-1; D: TRBD1; size: NA; V: TRBV6-1; DNA: TGTGCCAGCAGAAGACAGGGAGGCACTGAAGCTTTCTTT; CDR3: CASRRQGGTEAFF
J: TRBJ2-7; D: TRBD2; size: NA; V: TRBV6-1; DNA: TGTGCCAGCAGCCGGACTAGCGGGCCCTACGAGCAGTACTTC; CDR3: CASSRTSGPYEQYF
J: TRBJ1-2; D: NA; size: NA; V: TRBV7-9; DNA: TGTGCCAGCAATCCGACGGCCTATGGCTACACCTTC; CDR3: CASNPTAYGYTF
J: TRBJ2-1; D: NA; size: NA; V: TRBV27; DNA: TGTGCCAGCAGTTTACTGGCGGGAATCAATGAGCAGTTCTTC; CDR3: CASSLLAGINEQFF
J: TRBJ1-5; D: NA; size: once; V: TRBV27; DNA: TGTGCCAGCAGCACTGTGGGGGTGCGGAATCAGCCCCAGCATTTT; CDR3: CASSTVGVRNQPQHF
J: TRBJ1-5; D: NA; size: NA; V: TRBV7-9; DNA: TGTGCCAGCAGCTTAGACTCCAATCAGCCCCAGCATTTT; CDR3: CASSLDSNQPQHF
J: TRBJ1-2; D: NA; size: once; V: TRBV29-1; DNA: TGCAGCCTTCCGACGGGCATCCGTAACTATGGCTACACCTTC; CDR3: CSLPTGIRNYGYTF
J: TRBJ1-1; D: NA; size: NA; V: TRBV7-9; DNA: TGTGCCAGCAGCTTAGGACAGGTGAACACTGAAGCTTTCTTT; CDR3: CASSLGQVNTEAFF
J: TRBJ2-7; D: TRBD1; size: NA; V: TRBV18; DNA: TGTGCCAGCTCACTGCCGGGACAGGACTACGAGCAGTACTTC; CDR3: CASSLPGQDYEQYF
J: TRBJ1-5; D: TRBD1; size: NA; V: TRBV6-1; DNA: TGTGCCAGCAGTGATCTGGGACAGGTTAGCAATCAGCCCCAGCATTTT; CDR3: CASSDLGQVSNQPQHF
J: TRBJ1-2; D: NA; size: NA; V: TRBV5-8; DNA: TGTGCCAGCAGCTGGGGTGCAGGGACTTCCGTCTATGGCTACACCTTC; CDR3: CASSWGAGTSVYGYTF
J: TRBJ2-2; D: NA; size: NA; V: TRBV19; DNA: TGTGCCAGTAGTATCAGGCCCCCCGGGGAGCTGTTTTTT; CDR3: CASSIRPPGELFF
J: TRBJ1-2; D: TRBD1; size: NA; V: TRBV27; DNA: TGTGCCAGCAGACTGACAGGGGTTGACGTGAAATCCAACTATGGCTACACCTTC; CDR3: CASRLTGVDVKSNYGYTF
J: TRBJ1-1; D: NA; size: NA; V: TRBV5-8; DNA: TGTGCCAGCAGCGGTAGCCCGAACACTGAAGCTTTCTTT; CDR3: CASSGSPNTEAFF
J: TRBJ1-1; D: TRBD1; size: once; V: TRBV28; DNA: TGTGCCAGCAGACAAGACAGGGGAAGGATGAACACTGAAGCTTTCTTT; CDR3: CASRQDRGRMNTEAFF
J: TRBJ2-5; D: TRBD2; size: NA; V: TRBV6-1; DNA: TGTGCCAGCAGTGAATTGGGGGGGACGGCACTCCAAGAGACCCAGTACTTC; CDR3: CASSELGGTALQETQYF
J: TRBJ2-7; D: TRBD1; size: NA; V: TRBV11-2; DNA: TGTGCCAGCACCTGGACAGGGGCCGAGCAGTACTTC; CDR3: CASTWTGAEQYF
J: TRBJ1-5; D: NA; size: NA; V: TRBV6-6; DNA: TGTGCCAGCAGTCCCCTTCTTGGTCAGCCCCAGCATTTT; CDR3: CASSPLLGQPQHF
J: TRBJ2-1; D: NA; size: NA; V: TRBV7-2; DNA: TGTGCCAGCAGCTCCGGACGGAGCTCCTACAATGAGCAGTTCTTC; CDR3: CASSSGRSSYNEQFF
J: TRBJ2-3; D: TRBD2; size: NA; V: TRBV7-2; DNA: TGTGCCAGCAGCTTAGGGTGGGGGACTAGCGGGACAGATACGCAGTATTTT; CDR3: CASSLGWGTSGTDTQYF
J: TRBJ2-1; D: TRBD2; size: NA; V: TRBV7-6; DNA: TGTGCCAGCAGCTCTATTAGCGGGAGCTCGTTCAATGAGCAGTTCTTC; CDR3: CASSSISGSSFNEQFF
J: TRBJ2-5; D: NA; size: NA; V: TRBV7-2; DNA: TGTGCCAGCAGTACCTCTATACAAGAGACCCAGTACTTC; CDR3: CASSTSIQETQYF
J: TRBJ2-3; D: NA; size: NA; V: TRBV9; DNA: TGTGCCAGCAGCGAGGGCGGTTGGACAGATACGCAGTATTTT; CDR3: CASSEGGWTDTQYF
J: TRBJ2-7; D: NA; size: few; V: TRBV5-4; DNA: TGTGCCAGCAGCTTAAAAGGGGTTCACGAGCAGTACTTC; CDR3: CASSLKGVHEQYF
J: TRBJ1-5; D: TRBD1; size: NA; V: TRBV30; DNA: TGTGCCTGGAGTAGTACAGGGGGCTCCAATCAGCCCCAGCATTTT; CDR3: CAWSSTGGSNQPQHF
J: TRBJ2-7; D: NA; size: NA; V: TRBV5-5; DNA: TGTGCCAGCAGCGAGATGATTGGGAACACAGGCGAGCAGTACTTC; CDR3: CASSEMIGNTGEQYF